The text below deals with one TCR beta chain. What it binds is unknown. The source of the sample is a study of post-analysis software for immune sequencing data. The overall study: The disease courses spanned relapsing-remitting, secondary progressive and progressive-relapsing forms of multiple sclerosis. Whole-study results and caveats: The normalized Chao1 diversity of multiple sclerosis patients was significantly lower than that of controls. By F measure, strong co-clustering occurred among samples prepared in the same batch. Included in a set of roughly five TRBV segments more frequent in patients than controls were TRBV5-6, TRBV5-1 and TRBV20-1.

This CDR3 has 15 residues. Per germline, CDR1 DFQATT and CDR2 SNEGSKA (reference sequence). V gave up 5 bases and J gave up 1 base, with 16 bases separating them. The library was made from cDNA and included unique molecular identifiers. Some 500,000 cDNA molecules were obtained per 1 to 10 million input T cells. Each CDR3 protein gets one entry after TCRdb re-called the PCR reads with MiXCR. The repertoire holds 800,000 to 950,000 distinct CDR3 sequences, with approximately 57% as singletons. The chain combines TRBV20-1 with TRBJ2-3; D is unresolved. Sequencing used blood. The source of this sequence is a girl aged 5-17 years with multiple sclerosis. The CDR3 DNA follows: TGCAGTGCTGTGCTGACTCACCGGGGCACAGATACGCAGTATTTT. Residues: CSAVLTHRGTDTQYF.